These 6 T cell receptor beta chains came from one sample sequenced in a study of blood T cells in healthy people across ages. Then a second PCR, running roughly 6 to 12 cycles, was carried out with a sample-barcoded 5' primer and a J-beta primer mix. TCRdb re-called the 5' RACE reads through MiXCR, storing one row per CDR3 protein. The table lists around 620,000 distinct CDR3 sequences, 25% to 30% of them singletons. Sample: blood. The receptor set was obtained from a woman between 65 and 79 years old in good health.

The V gene is TRBV7-3, the J gene TRBJ1-4; TRBD1 might be the D (5 bases). V was trimmed by 4 bases and J by 7 bases, leaving 16 bases between them. CDR1 and CDR2 from the germline V gene are SGHTA and FQGTGA. This CDR3 is 15 amino acids long. Written as DNA, the CDR3 is TGTGCCAGCAGCTCCCCCGGGGCAGGGCTTGAAAAACTGTTTTTT. Translated: CASSSPGAGLEKLFF.

V usage is TRBV7-8 and J usage is TRBJ2-3, with a weak D call TRBD2 (6 bases). The CDR3 contains 14 residues. Germline V lookup: CDR1 SGHVS, CDR2 FQNEAQ. Trimming left V 4 bases short and J 5 bases short, with 13 bases between. CDR3 sequence reads: CASSYRENLDTQYF. As DNA, the CDR3 is TGTGCCAGCAGCTACCGGGAGAATTTAGATACGCAGTATTTT.

For this clonotype: The germline gene is not matched at one end of the junction; a read error may be the cause. The chain carries TRBV6-2 or TRBV6-3 and TRBJ1-2; the D gene is possibly TRBD1 (5 bases). CDR1 is MNHEY and CDR2 is SVGEGT in the germline V gene. The CDR3 is 13 amino acids. CDR3 region: CASTTPRDYGYAF. CDR3 sequence (DNA): TGTGCCAGCACGACGCCCCGGGACTATGGCTACGCCTTC.

This CDR3 is CASSDLSYNEQFF. CDR3 DNA sequence: TGTGCCAGCAGTGATCTGAGTTACAATGAGCAGTTCTTC. V is TRBV25-1 and J is TRBJ2-1; the D is unclear. V lost 3 bases and J lost 4, with 7 bases in between. The CDR3 contains 13 residues. CDR1 is MGHDK and CDR2 is SYGVNS in the germline V gene.

This clonotype has just a few counts. This chain uses TRBV12-3 or TRBV12-4 with TRBJ1-3; D is perhaps TRBD1 (5 bases). The CDR3 length is 16 residues. V was shortened by 0 bases and J by 0 bases, with 9 bases between the two germline ends. CDR3 region: CASSLAGDPSGNTIYF. The CDR3 DNA reads as TGTGCCAGCAGTTTAGCAGGGGACCCCTCTGGAAACACCATATATTTT.

The sample holds a few counts of this clonotype. V is TRBV5-6 and J is TRBJ2-1; 12 bases map to TRBD2. The CDR3 covers 13 residues. Germline-derived CDR1 and CDR2 are SGHDT and YYEEEE. V was clipped by 4 bases and J by 13 bases; unmatched bases: 6. CDR3 protein: CASSISSGGAQFF. DNA for the CDR3: TGTGCCAGCAGCATTTCTAGCGGGGGGGCCCAGTTCTTC.